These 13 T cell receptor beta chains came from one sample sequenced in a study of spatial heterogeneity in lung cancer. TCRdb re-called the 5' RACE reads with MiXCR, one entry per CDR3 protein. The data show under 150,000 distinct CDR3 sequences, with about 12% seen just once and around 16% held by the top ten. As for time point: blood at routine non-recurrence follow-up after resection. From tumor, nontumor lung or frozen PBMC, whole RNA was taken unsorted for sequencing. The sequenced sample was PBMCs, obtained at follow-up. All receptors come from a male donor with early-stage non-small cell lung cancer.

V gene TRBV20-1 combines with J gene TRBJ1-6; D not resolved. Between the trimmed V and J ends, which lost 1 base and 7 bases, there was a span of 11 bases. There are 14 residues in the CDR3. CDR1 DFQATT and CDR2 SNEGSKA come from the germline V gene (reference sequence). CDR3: CSARGGEGNSPLHF. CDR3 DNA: TGCAGTGCTAGAGGAGGAGAAGGCAATTCACCCCTCCACTTT.

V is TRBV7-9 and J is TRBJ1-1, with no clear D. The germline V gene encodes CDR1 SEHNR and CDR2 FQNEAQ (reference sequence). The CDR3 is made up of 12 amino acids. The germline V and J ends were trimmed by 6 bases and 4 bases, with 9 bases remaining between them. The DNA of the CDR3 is TGTGCCAGCAGTCAACTGGGCACTGAAGCTTTCTTT. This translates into CASSQLGTEAFF. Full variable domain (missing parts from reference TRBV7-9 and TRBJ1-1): DTGVSQNPRHKITKRGQNVTFRCDPISEHNRLYWYRQTLGQGPEFLTYFQNEAQLEKSRLLSDRFSAERPKGSFSTLEIQRTEQGDSAMYLCASSQLGTEAFFGQGTRLTVV.

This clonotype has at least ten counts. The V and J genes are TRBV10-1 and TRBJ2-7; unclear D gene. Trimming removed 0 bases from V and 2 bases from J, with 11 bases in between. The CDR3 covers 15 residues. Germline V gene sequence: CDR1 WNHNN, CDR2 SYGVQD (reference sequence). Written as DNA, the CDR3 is TGCGCCAGCAGTGAGTCAACAGCGAATCCCTACGAGCAGTACTTC. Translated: CASSESTANPYEQYF.

CDR3 bases: TGTGCCAGCAGCCGGACAGGGGGGTACTACGAGCAGTACTTC. This translates into CASSRTGGYYEQYF. The chain is built from TRBV7-9 and TRBJ2-7; TRBD1 aligns across 10 bases. The junction had 4 bases not matched to a gene; V was cut back by 5 bases and J by 3 bases. Germline assignment: CDR1 SEHNR and CDR2 FQNEAQ (reference sequence). CDR3 length: 14 residues. The entire variable domain, with the rest obtained from reference TRBV7-9 and TRBJ2-7, is as follows: DTGVSQNPRHKITKRGQNVTFRCDPISEHNRLYWYRQTLGQGPEFLTYFQNEAQLEKSRLLSDRFSAERPKGSFSTLEIQRTEQGDSAMYLCASSRTGGYYEQYFGPGTRLTVT.

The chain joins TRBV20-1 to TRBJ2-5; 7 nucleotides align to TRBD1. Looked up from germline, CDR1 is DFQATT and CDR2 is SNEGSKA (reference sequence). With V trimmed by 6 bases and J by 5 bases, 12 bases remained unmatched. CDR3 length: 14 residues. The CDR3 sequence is CSASERQGGETQYF. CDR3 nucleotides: TGCAGTGCCTCGGAACGACAGGGCGGCGAGACCCAGTACTTC.

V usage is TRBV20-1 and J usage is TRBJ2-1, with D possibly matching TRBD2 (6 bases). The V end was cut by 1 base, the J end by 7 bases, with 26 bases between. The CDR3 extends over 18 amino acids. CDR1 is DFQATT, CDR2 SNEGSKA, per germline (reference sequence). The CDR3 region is CSARAQERVRPILNEQFF. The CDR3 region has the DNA TGCAGTGCTAGAGCTCAGGAGCGGGTCAGGCCCATTTTGAATGAGCAGTTCTTC.

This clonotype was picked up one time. CDR3 in DNA: TGCAGTGCTTCGAAGCTAGCGGGCCGCTACGAGCAGTACTTC. As protein: CSASKLAGRYEQYF. V and J are TRBV20-1 and TRBJ2-7, with TRBD2 identical over 8 bases. After removal of 5 bases from V and 3 bases from J, the junction contained 9 bases not matched to a gene. The germline V gene encodes CDR1 DFQATT and CDR2 SNEGSKA (reference sequence). The CDR3 loop spans 14 amino acids.

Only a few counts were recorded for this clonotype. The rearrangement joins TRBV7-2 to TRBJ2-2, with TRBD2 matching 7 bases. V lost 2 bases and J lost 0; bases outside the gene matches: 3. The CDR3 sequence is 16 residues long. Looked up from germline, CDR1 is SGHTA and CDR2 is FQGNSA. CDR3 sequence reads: CASSLPRGANTGELFF. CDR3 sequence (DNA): TGTGCCAGCAGCTTACCCCGGGGGGCGAACACCGGGGAGCTGTTTTTT.

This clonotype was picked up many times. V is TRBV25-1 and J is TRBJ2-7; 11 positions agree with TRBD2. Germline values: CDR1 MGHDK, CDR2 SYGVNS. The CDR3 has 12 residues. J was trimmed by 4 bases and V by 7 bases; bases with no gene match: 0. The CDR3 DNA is TGTGCCAGCACTAGCGGGGGGTACGAGCAGTACTTC. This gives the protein CASTSGGYEQYF.

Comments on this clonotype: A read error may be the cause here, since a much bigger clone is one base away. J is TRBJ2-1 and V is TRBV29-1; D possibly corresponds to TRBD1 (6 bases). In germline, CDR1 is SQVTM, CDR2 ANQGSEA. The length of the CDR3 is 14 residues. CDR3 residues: CSVGGGRSFNEQFF. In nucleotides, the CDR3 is TGCAGCGTTGGAGGGGGTCGCTCCTTCAATGAGCAGTTCTTC.

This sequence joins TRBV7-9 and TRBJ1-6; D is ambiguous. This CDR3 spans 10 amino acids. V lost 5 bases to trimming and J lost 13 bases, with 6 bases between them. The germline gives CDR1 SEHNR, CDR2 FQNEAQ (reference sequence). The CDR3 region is CASSPSPLHF. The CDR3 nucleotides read TGTGCCAGCAGCCCGAGTCCCCTCCACTTT. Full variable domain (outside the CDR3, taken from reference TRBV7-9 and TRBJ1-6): DTGVSQNPRHKITKRGQNVTFRCDPISEHNRLYWYRQTLGQGPEFLTYFQNEAQLEKSRLLSDRFSAERPKGSFSTLEIQRTEQGDSAMYLCASSPSPLHFGNGTRLTVT.

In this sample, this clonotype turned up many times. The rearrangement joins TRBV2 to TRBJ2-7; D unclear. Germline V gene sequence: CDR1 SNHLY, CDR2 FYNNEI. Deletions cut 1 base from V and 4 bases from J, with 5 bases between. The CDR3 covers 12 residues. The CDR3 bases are TGTGCCAGCAGTGAAGGTAGATACGAGCAGTACTTC. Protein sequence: CASSEGRYEQYF.

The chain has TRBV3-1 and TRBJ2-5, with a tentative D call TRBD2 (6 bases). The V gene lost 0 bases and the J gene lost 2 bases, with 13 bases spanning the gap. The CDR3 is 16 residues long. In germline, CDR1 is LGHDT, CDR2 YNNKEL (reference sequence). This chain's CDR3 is CASSQERTGAQETQYF. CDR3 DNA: TGTGCCAGCAGCCAAGAGAGGACGGGAGCGCAAGAGACCCAGTACTTC.